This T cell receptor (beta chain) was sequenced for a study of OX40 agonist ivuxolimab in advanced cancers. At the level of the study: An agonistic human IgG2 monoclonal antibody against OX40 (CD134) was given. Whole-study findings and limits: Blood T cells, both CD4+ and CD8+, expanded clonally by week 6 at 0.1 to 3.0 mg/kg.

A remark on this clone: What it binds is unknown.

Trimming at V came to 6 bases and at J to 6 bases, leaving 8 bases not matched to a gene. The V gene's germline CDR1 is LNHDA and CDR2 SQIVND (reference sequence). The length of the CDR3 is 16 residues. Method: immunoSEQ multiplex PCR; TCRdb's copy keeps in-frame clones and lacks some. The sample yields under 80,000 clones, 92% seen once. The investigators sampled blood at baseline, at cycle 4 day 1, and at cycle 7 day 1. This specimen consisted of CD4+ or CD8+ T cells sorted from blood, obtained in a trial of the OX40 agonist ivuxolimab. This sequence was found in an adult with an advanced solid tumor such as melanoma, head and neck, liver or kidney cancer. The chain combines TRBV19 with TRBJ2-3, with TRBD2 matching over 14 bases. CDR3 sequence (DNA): TGTGCCAGTAGGGGGACTAGCGGGGGTTCTCTGGATACGCAGTATTTT. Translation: CASRGTSGGSLDTQYF.